What follows describes a single TCR beta chain. Its antigen is unknown. The sample comes from a study of blood T cells in healthy people across ages. Study observations and caveats: The study found more naive CD4+ cells and higher diversity in long-lived than aged donors.

A sample-barcoded 5' primer and a J-beta primer mix were used in a second PCR of about 6 to 12 cycles. Researchers report that each sample yielded at least 3 million CDR3-containing paired-end reads. From the 5' RACE reads, TCRdb called clonotypes with MiXCR, one entry per CDR3 protein. Of roughly 730,000 distinct CDR3 sequences listed, approximately 53% are singletons. The authors drew about 9.5 milliliters of peripheral blood from each donor. CDR1 and CDR2 (germline): SNHLY, FYNNEI. V lost 5 bases to trimming and J lost 2 bases, with 16 bases between them. This CDR3 is built from 15 residues. Input material: blood. This sequence joins TRBV2 and TRBJ2-7; D gene ambiguous. The receptor comes from a middle-aged man in good health. CDR3 nucleotide sequence: TGTGCCAGCAGTCCGGAGCTAAGACGACCCTACGAGCAGTACTTC. It yields the protein CASSPELRRPYEQYF.